This passage covers 20 T cell receptor beta chains from one sample sequenced in a study of siplizumab effects on memory and regulatory T cells (dated by TCRdb to about 2019). Libraries were prepared through the immunoSEQ multiplex PCR assay. Here the immuneACCESS table is served through TCRdb, limited to in-frame sequences with V and J called. Missing clones are a known gap in these copies; in checked studies unresolved V genes cover under half, and the rest lacks a known reason. Here the sample has 98,000 or so clones; approximately 93% occur a single time. Approximately 0.62% of the sample comes from the top ten. The sequenced sample was Tregs sorted from blood. The receptors shown here come from a human donor in good health.

This clone was found many times. The chain has TRBV6-6 and TRBJ1-3; a weak D match, TRBD1 (5 bases). The length of the CDR3 is 15 residues. Germline loops: CDR1 MNHNY, CDR2 SVGAGI (reference sequence). The germline V and J ends were trimmed by 5 bases and 0 bases, with 11 bases remaining between them. CDR3 nucleotides: TGTGCCAGCAGTCGTGACGGGGCCTCTGGAAACACCATATATTTT. Protein product: CASSRDGASGNTIYF.

The rearrangement links TRBV5-1 to TRBJ1-1, with a possible D match to TRBD1 (5 bases). CDR1 is SGHRS and CDR2 is YFSETQ in the germline V gene. V was pared by 4 bases and J by 3 bases, with 10 bases between. The CDR3 has 13 amino acids. CDR3 region: CASSRDPDTEAFF. DNA for the CDR3: TGCGCCAGCAGCCGGGACCCTGACACTGAAGCTTTCTTT.

The chain links TRBV9 to TRBJ1-6; the D gene is possibly TRBD1 (5 bases). The CDR3 is 15 amino acids. Germline V gives CDR1 SGDLS, CDR2 YYNGEE. Trimming took 0 bases from V and 5 from J, leaving 9 bases between them. The CDR3 DNA follows: TGTGCCAGCAGCGTAGGGGGAGGGGATAATTCACCCCTCCACTTT. Its protein product is CASSVGGGDNSPLHF.

The chain joins TRBV18 to TRBJ1-2, with D perhaps TRBD1 (5 bases). The CDR3 is 14 amino acids. Germline CDR1 is KGHSH and CDR2 is LQKENI. The V end was cut by 1 base, the J end by 0 bases, with 6 bases between. The CDR3 DNA sequence: TGTGCCAGCTCACCACGGGGGTCTAACTATGGCTACACCTTC. Translated: CASSPRGSNYGYTF.

The rearrangement uses TRBV4-1 and TRBJ2-3; D might be TRBD2 (5 bases). Germline values: CDR1 MGHRA, CDR2 YSYEKL. The ends were cut back, 2 bases at V and 5 bases at J, with 26 bases in the middle. This CDR3 is built from 19 residues. In nucleotides, the CDR3 is TGCGCCAGCAGCCAACCGGACGGGGTAGTCGGTAAGGGCGGAGATACGCAGTATTTT. Translation: CASSQPDGVVGKGGDTQYF.

The rearrangement joins TRBV6-1 to TRBJ1-6; possibly TRBD1 for D (5 bases). Per the germline V gene, CDR1 is MNHNS and CDR2 is SASEGT. The V end was cut by 4 bases, the J end by 9 bases, with 22 bases between. This CDR3 is built from 17 residues. CDR3 protein: CASSGRQGLGSPSPLHF. The CDR3 coding sequence is TGTGCCAGCAGTGGGCGGCAGGGCTTAGGATCCCCTTCACCCCTCCACTTT.

The gene calls are TRBV4-2 and TRBJ2-1; no clear D. Trimming left V 1 base short and J 7 bases short, with 5 bases between. CDR1 is LGHNA and CDR2 is YNFKEQ in the germline V gene. This CDR3 has 12 residues. The CDR3 here is CASSQGRNEQFF. The CDR3 DNA is TGTGCCAGCAGCCAAGGGAGAAATGAGCAGTTCTTC.

The gene calls are TRBV14 and TRBJ2-1; 11 bases align to TRBD2. The CDR3 spans 16 residues. Germline V gene data show CDR1 as SGHDN and CDR2 as FVKESK. Trimming removed 4 bases from V and 2 bases from J; junction bases left unmatched: 4. Written as DNA, the CDR3 is TGTGCCAGCAGCCCCCAGGGACTAGCGGCCTACAATGAGCAGTTCTTC. It is translated as CASSPQGLAAYNEQFF.

The V and J genes are TRBV4-1 and TRBJ1-2; the D gene is possibly TRBD1 (5 bases). The CDR3 has 13 amino acids. Trimming pared 1 base from V and 7 bases from J, leaving 10 bases between. CDR1 is MGHRA and CDR2 is YSYEKL in the germline V gene. CDR3 loop: CASSQVRGGGYTF. CDR3 DNA: TGCGCCAGCAGCCAAGTGCGGGGGGGTGGCTACACCTTC.

The chain uses TRBV6-1 and TRBJ1-3, with 8 bases identical to TRBD1. Trimming cost V 5 bases and J 0 bases; bases outside gene matches: 3. Per the germline V gene, CDR1 is MNHNS and CDR2 is SASEGT. The CDR3 is made up of 15 amino acids. The chain's CDR3 is CASSWTGNSGNTIYF. CDR3 DNA: TGTGCCAGCAGTTGGACAGGGAACTCTGGAAACACCATATATTTT.

The rearrangement links TRBV4-1 to TRBJ2-1; D is possibly TRBD1 (5 bases). Germline V gene data show CDR1 as MGHRA and CDR2 as YSYEKL. Trimming took off 1 base at V and 0 bases at J, with 13 bases between the two ends. This CDR3 has 17 amino acids. CDR3 protein: CASSQGPGYSSYNEQFF. The CDR3, as DNA: TGCGCCAGCAGCCAAGGTCCAGGGTACAGCTCCTACAATGAGCAGTTCTTC.

The gene calls are TRBV27 and TRBJ1-1; 12 positions match TRBD1. After removal of 6 bases from V and 5 bases from J, the junction contained 7 bases not matched to a gene. The CDR3 length is 15 residues. Germline values: CDR1 MNHEY, CDR2 SMNVEV (reference sequence). CDR3 protein: CASSPGTGGFTEAFF. The CDR3 DNA sequence: TGTGCCAGCAGCCCTGGGACAGGGGGCTTTACTGAAGCTTTCTTT.

DNA of the CDR3: TGTGCCAGCAGATCCCAGGACACCGGGGAGCTGTTTTTT. It specifies CASRSQDTGELFF. This chain links TRBV5-4 with TRBJ2-2, with no clear D. The CDR3 covers 13 residues. Germline assignment: CDR1 SGHNT and CDR2 YYREEE (reference sequence). V shed 5 bases and J shed 3 bases, with 8 bases lying between them.

The V and J genes are TRBV9 and TRBJ2-3, with 8 positions matching TRBD1. The CDR3 has 15 residues. V shed 3 bases, J shed 2 bases, and the junction held 5 bases outside the gene matches. Germline assignment: CDR1 SGDLS and CDR2 YYNGEE. Here the CDR3 reads CASSGQGWVTDTQYF. The CDR3 region has the DNA TGTGCCAGCAGCGGACAGGGGTGGGTCACAGATACGCAGTATTTT. The full variable domain, its missing parts supplied by reference TRBV9 and TRBJ2-3, is DSGVTQTPKHLITATGQRVTLRCSPRSGDLSVYWYQQSLDQGLQFLIQYYNGEERAKGNILERFSAQQFPDLHSELNLSSLELGDSALYFCASSGQGWVTDTQYFGPGTRLTVL.

The chain couples TRBV6-1 to TRBJ2-2, with D perhaps TRBD2 (6 bases). CDR1 and CDR2 from the germline V gene are MNHNS and SASEGT. V shed 6 bases and J shed 5 bases, with 10 bases lying between them. The CDR3 extends over 13 amino acids. CDR3 loop: CASSPAGTGELFF. CDR3 DNA: TGTGCCAGCAGCCCCGCGGGGACCGGGGAGCTGTTTTTT.

This clone was recorded only once. CDR3 in amino acids: CASSWGTLGETQYF. The DNA of the CDR3 is TGTGCCAGCAGCTGGGGGACCCTAGGAGAGACCCAGTACTTC. This rearrangement joins TRBV7-3 to TRBJ2-5, with D perhaps assigned TRBD1 or TRBD2 (5 bases each). Germline V gene sequence: CDR1 SGHTA, CDR2 FQGTGA. The V gene lost 4 bases and the J gene lost 4 bases, with 13 bases spanning the gap. The CDR3 sequence is 14 residues long.

The chain uses TRBV5-4 and TRBJ1-6, with D uncertain. CDR1 is SGHNT and CDR2 is YYREEE in the germline V gene (reference sequence). There are 13 residues in the CDR3. Between the trimmed V and J ends, which lost 4 bases and 8 bases, there was a span of 10 bases. The CDR3 DNA reads as TGTGCCAGCAGCCCGGACCGGTATTCACCCCTCCACTTT. Encoded protein: CASSPDRYSPLHF.

Only one count was recorded for this clone. The chain uses TRBV18 and TRBJ2-3; 7 nucleotides line up with TRBD2. This CDR3 spans 17 amino acids. The germline CDR1 and CDR2 sequences are KGHSH and LQKENI. V lost 1 base to trimming and J lost 4 bases; unmatched junction nucleotides: 11. This CDR3 is CASSPLPSGWGPDTQYF. The CDR3 bases are TGTGCCAGCTCACCACTGCCTAGCGGATGGGGTCCAGATACGCAGTATTTT. Full variable domain (remainder filled in from reference TRBV18 and TRBJ2-3): NAGVMQNPRHLVRRRGQEARLRCSPMKGHSHVYWYRQLPEEGLKFMVYLQKENIIDESGMPKERFSAEFPKEGPSILRIQQVVRGDSAAYFCASSPLPSGWGPDTQYFGPGTRLTVL.

The chain recombines TRBV5-1 with TRBJ2-2; 11 bases are shared with TRBD2. This CDR3 has 19 amino acids. The junction had 15 bases not matched to a gene; V was cut back by 2 bases and J by 6 bases. Germline V gene data show CDR1 as SGHRS and CDR2 as YFSETQ. The CDR3 region is CASSFLALAGGQRAGELFF. The DNA of the CDR3 is TGCGCCAGCAGCTTTTTGGCGCTAGCGGGAGGACAAAGGGCCGGGGAGCTGTTTTTT.

The chain joins TRBV4-3 to TRBJ2-3; D gene unclear. The germline CDR1 and CDR2 sequences are LGHNA and YSLEER. The CDR3 runs 16 residues. Trimming removed 4 bases from V and 4 bases from J, with 18 bases in between. CDR3 DNA sequence: TGCGCCAGCAGCCCGGAGTGGGCTGGCTTCGCAGATACGCAGTATTTT. Translated, it gives CASSPEWAGFADTQYF.